These 4 T cell receptor beta chains came from one sample sequenced in a study of cytomegalovirus exposure and HLA in healthy donors. The PCR contained 60 Vbeta and 13 Jbeta primers. Here immunoSEQ multiplex PCR was the method, and the copy in TCRdb shows in-frame clones only, minus some. The data contain 120,000 to 150,000 clones, 80% of them seen just once; the ten biggest clones take up 4.5% to 6.5%. The sequencing sample was made of PBMCs. The receptor source for this set is a male donor in good health and CMV-seronegative.

The CDR3 region has the DNA TGCGCCAGCAAGGTGTTGGCCGGGAGTTATGGCTACACCTTC. It is translated as CASKVLAGSYGYTF. J is TRBJ1-2 and V is TRBV5-1; D is uncertain. Trimming shortened V by 6 bases and J by 5 bases, and 17 bases separated the two germline ends. The CDR3 totals 14 residues. Germline V gene data show CDR1 as SGHRS and CDR2 as YFSETQ.

This clone was detected a few times. V is TRBV4-2 and J is TRBJ1-5; TRBD1 agrees at 9 bases. The CDR3 consists of 17 residues. Per germline, CDR1 LGHNA and CDR2 YNFKEQ. J lost 6 bases, V lost 0 bases, and 9 bases had no gene match. CDR3 in amino acids: CASSQDEGQGRSQPQHF. The CDR3 DNA sequence: TGTGCCAGCAGCCAAGATGAGGGACAGGGAAGGAGTCAGCCCCAGCATTTT.

As for this clone: The junction and the germline gene differ at one end; a read error may be behind it. The chain is built from TRBV5-1 and TRBJ2-7; D possibly corresponds to TRBD1 (6 bases). Germline lookup yields CDR1 SGHRS and CDR2 YFSETQ. This CDR3 is built from 14 residues. CDR3 in amino acids: CASSSVQGSHEQYF. In DNA, the CDR3 is TGCGCCAGCAGCTCTGTACAGGGCTCCCACGAGCAGTACTTC.

This sequence joins TRBV27 and TRBJ2-7, with D maybe TRBD2 (6 bases). Trimming removed 6 bases at V and 2 bases at J, with 14 bases between. This CDR3 spans 14 amino acids. The germline V gene encodes CDR1 MNHEY and CDR2 SMNVEV (reference sequence). The CDR3 spells CASSLSGPAYEQYF. The CDR3 DNA is TGTGCCAGCAGCCTCAGCGGGCCAGCCTACGAGCAGTACTTC.